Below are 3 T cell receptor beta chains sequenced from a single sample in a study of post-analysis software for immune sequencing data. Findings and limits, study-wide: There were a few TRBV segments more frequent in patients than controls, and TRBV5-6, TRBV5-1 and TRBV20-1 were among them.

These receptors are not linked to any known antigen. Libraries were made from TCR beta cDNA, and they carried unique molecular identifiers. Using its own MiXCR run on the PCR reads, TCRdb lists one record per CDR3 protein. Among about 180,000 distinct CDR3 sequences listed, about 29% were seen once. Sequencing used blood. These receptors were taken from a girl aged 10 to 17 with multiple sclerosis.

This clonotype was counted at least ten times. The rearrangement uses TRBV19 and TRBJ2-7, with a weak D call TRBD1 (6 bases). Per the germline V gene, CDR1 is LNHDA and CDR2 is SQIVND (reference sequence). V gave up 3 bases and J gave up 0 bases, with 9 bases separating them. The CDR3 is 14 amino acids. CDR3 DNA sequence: TGTGCCAGTAGTATTGAGGACAGCTCCTACGAGCAGTACTTC. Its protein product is CASSIEDSSYEQYF.

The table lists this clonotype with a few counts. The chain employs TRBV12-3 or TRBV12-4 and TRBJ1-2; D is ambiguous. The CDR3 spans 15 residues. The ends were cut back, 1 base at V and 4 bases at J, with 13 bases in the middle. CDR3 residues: CASSLGTSLGYGYTF. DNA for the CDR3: TGTGCCAGCAGTTTAGGTACCTCCCTGGGCTATGGCTACACCTTC.

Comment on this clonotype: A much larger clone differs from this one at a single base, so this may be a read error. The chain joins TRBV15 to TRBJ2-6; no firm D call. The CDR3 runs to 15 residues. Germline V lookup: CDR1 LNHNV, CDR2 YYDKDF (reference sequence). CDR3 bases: TGTGTCACCAGCATAGACCTCTCTGGGGCCAACGTCCTGACTTTC. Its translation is CVTSIDLSGANVLTF.